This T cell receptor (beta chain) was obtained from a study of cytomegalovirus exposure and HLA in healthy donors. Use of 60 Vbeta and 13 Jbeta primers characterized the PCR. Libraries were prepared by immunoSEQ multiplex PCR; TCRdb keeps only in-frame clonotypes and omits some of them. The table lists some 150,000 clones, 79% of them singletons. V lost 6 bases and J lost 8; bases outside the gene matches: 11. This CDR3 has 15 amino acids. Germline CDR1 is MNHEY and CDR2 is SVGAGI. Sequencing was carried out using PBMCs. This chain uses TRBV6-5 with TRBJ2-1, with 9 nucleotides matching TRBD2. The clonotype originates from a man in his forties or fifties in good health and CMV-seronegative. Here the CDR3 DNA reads TGTGCCAGCAGGCCCGGGACTAGCCGAGGCGATGAGCAGTTCTTC. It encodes CASRPGTSRGDEQFF.